A single sample gave rise to the 2 T cell receptor beta chains below, sequenced in a study of beta chain features in type 1 diabetes. Study-level findings and limits: In all four CD4+ subsets, TCRB CDR3 length was significantly, moderately reduced in type 1 diabetes.

The antigens these receptors bind are not known. Every bit of the isolated RNA underwent reverse transcription, so sequencing read expressed TCRB transcripts. Sequencing was performed with immunoSEQ multiplex PCR; in TCRdb, only in-frame clones are kept and a portion is missing. Found here are about 41,000 clones, around 63% of them singletons; the top ten hold less than 2%. Sequencing was done on a sample of Tregs from blood. The source is a man aged 25 to 45 with type 1 diabetes. Some clones in this sample may be carry-over from other donors' samples.

The chain has TRBV18 and TRBJ1-4; TRBD1 agrees at 9 bases. The CDR3 covers 14 residues. The germline V gene has CDR1 KGHSH and CDR2 LQKENI. The V gene end was trimmed by 3 bases and the J gene end by 7 bases; junction bases not matched to a gene: 3. CDR3 nucleotides: TGTGCCAGCTCACCGGACAGGGGATTTGAAAAACTGTTTTTT. This codes for CASSPDRGFEKLFF.

The rearrangement joins TRBV6-1 to TRBJ1-1; tentatively, D is TRBD1 (6 bases). CDR3 length equals 14 residues. V dropped 4 bases and J dropped 1 base, with 10 bases sitting between them. The germline CDR1 and CDR2 sequences are MNHNS and SASEGT. The CDR3 DNA is TGTGCCAGCAGTGTGACAGGTTGGAACACTGAAGCTTTCTTT. This codes for CASSVTGWNTEAFF.